This TCR beta chain appears in the sequencing data of a study of spatial heterogeneity in lung cancer (dated by TCRdb to between 2019 and 2020). About the investigation overall: Beta-chain transcripts were consistently detected in greater numbers than alpha-chain transcripts, which likely reflects a higher abundance of beta-chain transcripts. TCR alpha and beta repertoires were quantitatively compared across multiple tumor regions, matched nontumor lung and blood in non-small cell lung cancer. In the raw uncorrected reads, each unique combination of TCR and UMI appeared more than ten times on average. Both alpha and beta chains were TCR-sequenced in samples taken at surgery, namely 220 tumor regions, roughly 64 matched nontumor lung samples and 50 to 60 PBMC samples. The study linked features of the TCR repertoire to counts of nonsynonymous mutations, which were determined by whole-exome sequencing of tumor tissue.

Beyond this particular receptor, the publication reports: Confirming at a functional level the hypothesis that regional TCRs recognize regional mutations was considered to require additional single-cell paired TCR alpha and beta sequencing. Ubiquitous expanded tumor TCRs were detected in blood more often at tumor resection than at routine follow-up.

This specimen's time point label, interpreted: sample taken at primary tumor resection. Whole RNA extracted from tumor and nontumor lung tissue, or from cryopreserved PBMC samples, was used for TCR sequencing without cell sorting. Samples were obtained from roughly 72 patients with early-stage, untreated non-small cell lung cancer from the lung TRACERx cohort. Only patients for whom sufficient RNA was available from at least two tumor regions were selected for TCR sequencing. The germline V gene provides CDR1 SGHVS and CDR2 FNYEAQ. From cysteine to phenylalanine, the CDR3 is 16 amino acids long. The DNA shown is the 48-base CDR3, in frame from base 1. V is reduced by 2 bases and J by 5 bases, leaving a spacing of 18 bases between them. The library came from 5' RACE. The sequencer was a NextSeq 500. To allow correction of PCR and sequencing errors, the TCR library protocol tagged every TCR cDNA molecule with a unique molecular identifier. Concerning the study's data processing: Decombinator tools were used for TCR identification, UMI-based error correction and CDR3 extraction. TCRs above a frequency of 2 per 1,000, corresponding to the top 1% of the tumor frequency distribution, were defined as expanded. Renyi diversity was computed with the R vegan package after each repertoire had been subsampled 100 times to 5,000 TCRs. CDR3 similarity networks were built from amino acid triplet string-kernel similarity, with CDR3s being connected when pairwise similarity was above 0.82. TCRdb cleaned the public reads at Q25 with fastp, built clones with MiXCR and kept in-frame beta chains. CDR3 protein sequences are deduplicated, and each keeps its most common genes and DNA. For this entry, the V and J calls and clone size follow TCRdb and not the study's own pipeline. Across this sample there are 30,000 to 45,000 distinct CDR3 sequences, with roughly 7.4% seen only once. In total, the top ten clones hold approximately 30% of the sample.

Ten or more counts support this clonotype. There is no known antigen for this receptor. No much larger clonotype is one base removed from it; base qualities were not supplied. The source is a male donor with early-stage non-small cell lung cancer. The chain couples TRBV7-6 to TRBJ2-5; tentative D gene TRBD1, with 6 bases matching. This specimen was PBMCs, taken at surgery. The CDR3 in this case is CASSLSGQKGRETQYF. Here is the DNA: TGTGCCAGCAGCTTATCCGGACAGAAAGGTCGGGAGACCCAGTACTTC.